Listed here are 19 T cell receptor beta chains from one sample, sequenced in a study of shared clonotypes between healthy human individuals. TCRdb keeps only in-frame clones here, not all; method: immunoSEQ multiplex PCR. The sample has approximately 1,000,000 clones, approximately 80% seen once. Sequencing used memory CD4+ T cells from PBMCs. Stated subset: CD45RA-negative fraction. All receptors derive from a man aged 18 to 29 in good health. Some clones in this sample may be carry-over from other donors' samples.

This chain uses TRBV5-8 with TRBJ1-4; maybe TRBD1 (5 bases). Germline CDR1 SGHTS, CDR2 YDEGEE. The V end lost 3 bases, the J end lost 4 bases, and 13 bases lay between the germline ends. The CDR3 covers 15 residues. CDR3 nucleotides: TGTGCCAGCAGCTCCACGGGGGACCATAATGAAAAACTGTTTTTT. Protein product: CASSSTGDHNEKLFF.

The chain employs TRBV7-2 and TRBJ2-5, with no clear D. This CDR3 spans 13 amino acids. Germline values: CDR1 SGHTA, CDR2 FQGNSA. The germline V and J ends were trimmed by 2 bases and 2 bases, with 6 bases remaining between them. DNA of the CDR3: TGTGCCAGCAGCTTATCACTACAAGAGACCCAGTACTTC. This sequence encodes CASSLSLQETQYF.

The chain couples TRBV27 to TRBJ2-7, with D perhaps being TRBD1 or TRBD2 (5 bases each). This CDR3 comprises 15 residues. V was shortened by 3 bases and J by 4 bases, with 16 bases between the two germline ends. CDR1 is MNHEY, CDR2 SMNVEV, per germline (reference sequence). The CDR3 here is CASSFVGTTQYEQYF. As DNA, the CDR3 is TGTGCCAGCAGTTTCGTCGGGACGACTCAATACGAGCAGTACTTC.

The chain links TRBV19 to TRBJ1-1; D possibly corresponds to TRBD1 (5 bases). The germline CDR1 and CDR2 sequences are LNHDA and SQIVND (reference sequence). V was clipped by 5 bases and J by 9 bases, with 16 bases between them. The CDR3 spans 13 residues. The CDR3 nucleotides are TGTGCCAGTAGTCCCCAGGGATTGTCTAAAGCTTTCTTT. It translates to CASSPQGLSKAFF.

This clone was picked up a small number of times. The chain carries TRBV28 and TRBJ1-2; 7 bases fit TRBD1. Germline V gene lookup returns CDR1 MDHEN and CDR2 SYDVKM. V shed 2 bases and J 4 bases; nucleotides not matched to a gene: 7. This CDR3 is built from 15 residues. The CDR3 DNA reads as TGTGCCAGCAGTTTACTCGGGACAGCAGCCTATGGCTACACCTTC. It yields the protein CASSLLGTAAYGYTF.

The chain links TRBV2 to TRBJ2-2, with 11 bases identical to TRBD2. This CDR3 is 15 amino acids long. The V and J ends lost 6 bases and 4 bases, in that order; junction bases with no gene match: 4. Germline CDR1 reads SNHLY; CDR2 reads FYNNEI. DNA for the CDR3: TGTGCCAGCAGCCCCACTAGCGGGAGCACCGGGGAGCTGTTTTTT. Translating gives CASSPTSGSTGELFF.

The CDR3 loop is CASRPGSDYGYTF. In DNA form, the CDR3 reads TGTGCCAGCAGGCCAGGGTCAGACTATGGCTACACCTTC. V gene TRBV28 combines with J gene TRBJ1-2, with a weak D call TRBD1 (5 bases). CDR1 and CDR2 from the germline V gene are MDHEN and SYDVKM. V lost 6 bases to trimming and J lost 3 bases, with 11 bases between them. The CDR3 has 13 residues.

V usage is TRBV28 and J usage is TRBJ2-1; TRBD1 matches at 7 bases. The length of the CDR3 is 16 residues. Germline CDR1 MDHEN, CDR2 SYDVKM. Germline trimming cut 6 bases from V and 4 bases from J; bases unmatched to any gene: 12. CDR3 sequence: CASRGATGTEYNEQFF. DNA of the CDR3: TGTGCCAGCAGGGGGGCAACCGGGACAGAATACAATGAGCAGTTCTTC.

V is TRBV7-2 and J is TRBJ2-7; no definite D call. CDR3 length equals 11 residues. Per the germline V gene, CDR1 is SGHTA and CDR2 is FQGNSA. Trimming cost V 5 bases and J 9 bases, with 11 bases left between them. CDR3 in amino acids: CASSKENLQYF. The CDR3 nucleotides are TGTGCCAGCAGCAAGGAGAACTTGCAGTACTTC.

This sequence joins TRBV29-1 and TRBJ2-7; 8 nucleotides agree with TRBD2. The V segment lost 5 bases and the J segment 7 bases; nucleotides outside the gene matches: 16. The CDR3 is 15 residues long. Germline loops: CDR1 SQVTM, CDR2 ANQGSEA. CDR3 region: CSVTTGLARRGEQYF. The CDR3 DNA is TGCAGCGTTACCACAGGACTAGCCCGGCGAGGAGAGCAGTACTTC.

The chain joins TRBV27 to TRBJ1-2, with D possibly being TRBD1 (6 bases). Germline CDR1 reads MNHEY; CDR2 reads SMNVEV (reference sequence). The CDR3 runs 14 residues. Trimming took 6 bases from V and 6 from J, leaving 17 bases between them. Here the CDR3 DNA reads TGTGCCAGCAGCCGGGGCAGGGGCCTTGATGGCTACACCTTC. Amino acids: CASSRGRGLDGYTF.

This clone is a singleton in its sample. The rearrangement links TRBV14 to TRBJ1-2, with TRBD1 as a possible D gene (6 bases). The CDR3 is 14 residues long. Germline CDR1 is SGHDN and CDR2 is FVKESK. The ends were cut back, 0 bases at V and 7 bases at J, with 12 bases in the middle. The CDR3 spells CASSQDLPGVGYTF. The DNA for the CDR3 is TGTGCCAGCAGCCAAGATTTACCAGGGGTTGGCTACACCTTC.

This clone has only a few counts. Other DNA sequences of this sample code for an identical CDR3. The V call is TRBV19, the J call TRBJ2-5, with D maybe TRBD2 (5 bases). Trimming took 3 bases from V and 5 from J, leaving 7 bases between them. CDR3 length equals 12 residues. From germline, CDR1 is LNHDA and CDR2 SQIVND (reference sequence). CDR3 region: CASSISAETQYF. In DNA, the CDR3 is TGTGCCAGTAGTATTAGCGCGGAGACCCAGTACTTC.

The chain combines TRBV19 with TRBJ1-2; D possibly corresponds to TRBD1 (6 bases). V was trimmed by 6 bases and J by 8 bases, leaving 16 bases between them. The CDR3 is 13 residues long. CDR1 is LNHDA and CDR2 is SQIVND in the germline V gene (reference sequence). CDR3 in DNA: TGTGCCAGTAGGCCGTCGGGGGCTAGAGGCTACACCTTC. It translates to CASRPSGARGYTF.

This clone was observed a few times. The rearrangement links TRBV7-2 to TRBJ2-1; TRBD2 matches at 8 bases. The ends lost 0 bases at V and 12 bases at J; junction bases unmatched: 10. CDR3 length: 15 residues. Germline CDR1 and CDR2: SGHTA and FQGNSA. CDR3 sequence (DNA): TGTGCCAGCAGCTTAGCGCTAGCGGGCGGAACCCCGCAGTTCTTC. This sequence encodes CASSLALAGGTPQFF. The full variable domain, with the rest looked up from reference TRBV7-2 and TRBJ2-1, is GAGVSQSPSNKVTEKGKDVELRCDPISGHTALYWYRQSLGQGLEFLIYFQGNSAPDKSGLPSDRFSAERTGGSVSTLTIQRTQQEDSAVYLCASSLALAGGTPQFFGPGTRLTVL.

This rearrangement joins TRBV18 to TRBJ2-1; TRBD1 aligns across 7 bases. J lost 5 bases, V lost 1 base, and 5 bases had no gene match. Looked up from germline, CDR1 is KGHSH and CDR2 is LQKENI. The CDR3 contains 15 residues. CDR3 loop: CASSPQGQTHNEQFF. In DNA, the CDR3 is TGTGCCAGCTCACCACAGGGACAGACCCACAATGAGCAGTTCTTC.

The chain uses TRBV10-3 and TRBJ2-1; 8 bases fit TRBD2. Germline V lookup: CDR1 ENHRY, CDR2 SYGVKD. The V gene end was trimmed by 4 bases and the J gene end by 16 bases; junction bases not matched to a gene: 12. The CDR3 runs 13 residues. Written as DNA, the CDR3 is TGTGCCATCAGTGTGGAGGGCGGGAGGCCTAAATTCTTC. This gives the protein CAISVEGGRPKFF.

The CDR3 region is CASSQSFLAEYNEQFF. The CDR3 bases are TGCGCCAGCAGCCAAAGTTTTCTAGCGGAGTACAATGAGCAGTTCTTC. This chain connects TRBV5-1 to TRBJ2-1; TRBD2 matches 7 bases. CDR1 and CDR2 from the germline V gene are SGHRS and YFSETQ. This CDR3 comprises 16 residues. Unmatched junction bases numbered 11, after V lost 4 bases and J lost 4 bases.

This clone has just one count. The rearrangement links TRBV15 to TRBJ2-3; D not certain. The germline V gene has CDR1 LNHNV and CDR2 YYDKDF (reference sequence). The CDR3 spans 12 residues. V dropped 0 bases and J dropped 7 bases, with 5 bases sitting between them. CDR3 DNA: TGTGCCACCAGCAGAGACTCATATACGCAGTATTTT. It specifies CATSRDSYTQYF. The full variable domain, rest sourced from reference TRBV15 and TRBJ2-3, is DAMVIQNPRYQVTQFGKPVTLSCSQTLNHNVMYWYQQKSSQAPKLLFHYYDKDFNNEADTPDNFQSRRPNTSFCFLDIRSPGLGDTAMYLCATSRDSYTQYFGPGTRLTVL.